This T cell receptor (beta chain) was identified during a study of PD-1 blockade in mismatch repair-deficient tumors. This CDR3 is built from 17 residues. Germline loops: CDR1 MNHNS, CDR2 SASEGT. J was trimmed by 4 bases and V by 4 bases; bases with no gene match: 14. Time point denoted: roughly ten-day in vitro stimulation with candidate neoantigen peptide 5. Three pembrolizumab responders had their TCRs sequenced. Each of about seven ELISpot-reactive candidate peptides was used for approximately 10-day stimulation. The assay was immunoSEQ multiplex PCR, and TCRdb's table has in-frame clones only and misses some. The profile shows approximately 15,000 clones, 70% to 85% of them singletons. A remark on this clone: Its cognate antigen is unknown.

Study-level results: Three of seven peptides expanded clones, giving about 150 unique blood TCRs. Tumor-resident clones, often undetectable pretreatment in blood, expanded then contracted after pembrolizumab.

V is TRBV6-1 and J is TRBJ2-3, with TRBD1 matching 7 bases. The source was cells cultured in vitro, collected from a patient treated with pembrolizumab. This receptor was identified in an adult with mismatch repair-deficient cancer. In DNA form, the CDR3 reads TGTGCCAGCAGTGCCATGCTGACAGGGTCAGGGTCAGATACGCAGTATTTT. Protein product: CASSAMLTGSGSDTQYF.